The entry below gives a single T cell receptor beta chain sequence along with its context. Its antigen is not identified. At one boundary the junction diverges from the germline segment, which might be a read error. The data are from a study of T cells in Graves' hyperthyroidism and ophthalmopathy. General study points: Prediction of ophthalmopathy progression came a median roughly 7.1 months pre-onset.

Amplified TCR beta CDR3 regions derived from RNA transcripts. TCR CDR3 regions were first amplified by RT-PCR with HTBI primers. MiXCR was run by TCRdb on the multiplex PCR reads, yielding one entry per CDR3 protein. The sample has approximately 400,000 distinct CDR3 sequences, around 16% seen once. The CDR3 contains 15 residues. The germline gives CDR1 SGHRS, CDR2 YFSETQ. This rearrangement joins TRBV5-1 to TRBJ1-2; 9 bases align to TRBD1. The receptor was isolated from a woman aged 18-30 years with Graves' hyperthyroidism. The sample consisted of blood. Here the CDR3 reads CASSTGQGSNYGYTF. CDR3 nucleotide sequence: TGTGCCAGCAGCACCGGACAGGGGTCCAACTATGGCTACACCTTC. Full variable domain (rest looked up from reference TRBV5-1 and TRBJ1-2): KAGVTQTPRYLIKTRGQQVTLSCSPISGHRSVSWYQQTPGQGLQFLFEYFSETQRNKGNFPGRFSGRQFSNSRSEMNVSTLELGDSALYLCASSTGQGSNYGYTFGSGTRLTVV.